This T cell receptor beta chain was sequenced during a study of identical twins. Study conclusions and caveats: Some out-of-frame alpha sequences were shared by twins, and these showed excess low generation probability. Findings came from cross-sectional statistics, without long-term follow-up of donors.

Template switching (which added a universal primer site) was used, and cDNA carried unique molecular identifiers. TCRdb re-derived calls from the 5' RACE reads in MiXCR, one entry per CDR3 protein. The table lists about 240,000 distinct CDR3 sequences, 9.5% to 15% of them singletons. This CDR3 spans 14 amino acids. Trimming cost V 2 bases and J 4 bases, with 12 bases left between them. The germline V gene encodes CDR1 SGHRS and CDR2 YFSETQ. Note on this clonotype: Its antigen remains unknown.

This same sample was also taken into another study, of yellow fever vaccine responses in identical twins. Per that study: Twins reportedly showed a vaccine T cell response that seemed partly convergent and partly personalized.

The J gene is TRBJ1-1, the V gene TRBV5-1, with TRBD1 as a possible D gene (5 bases). Sequencing was done on a sample of memory (CD45RO+) T cells sorted from blood. The TCR comes from a woman under 30 in good health. The CDR3 region has the DNA TGCGCCAGCAGCTTCCAGGGAGAGGGCACTGAAGCTTTCTTT. Its protein product is CASSFQGEGTEAFF.